This TCR beta chain was documented in a study of post-analysis software for immune sequencing data. About the research overall: Relapsing-remitting, secondary progressive and progressive-relapsing courses of multiple sclerosis were included. The study's findings and limits: Normalized Chao1 diversity was significantly lower in multiple sclerosis patients than in controls. Batch-mates among the samples co-clustered strongly by F measure. Patients carried a few TRBV segments more frequently than controls did, and TRBV5-6, TRBV5-1 and TRBV20-1 were among them.

Germline CDR1 reads DFQATT; CDR2 reads SNEGSKA (reference sequence). This CDR3 spans 16 amino acids. About this clonotype itself: Its target is unknown.

The authors incorporated unique molecular identifiers into the TCR beta cDNA libraries. TCRdb analysed the PCR reads with MiXCR anew, one entry per CDR3 protein. The table includes under 900,000 distinct CDR3 sequences, roughly 50% detected once. The chain combines TRBV20-1 with TRBJ2-4, with D possibly TRBD2 on 5 matching bases. Matching the DNA end better, TRBJ2-7 makes the J call doubtful. The source is a girl aged 10 to 17 with multiple sclerosis. Specimen: blood. The CDR3 loop is CSARGSLASPIPEQYF. CDR3 sequence (DNA): TGCAGTGCTAGAGGCTCCCTAGCTAGCCCCATTCCCGAGCAGTACTTC.